Listed below are T cell receptor beta chains from one sample, sequenced in a study of blood T cell repertoires in COVID-19. The data were produced by immunoSEQ multiplex PCR, yet TCRdb's version contains in-frame clones alone and is incomplete. This sample has fewer than 200,000 clones, with around nine tenths found just once. The source material was peripheral blood. All receptors come from a woman at least 80 years old with COVID-19, enrolled during active disease. The CDR3 runs from the conserved cysteine through the conserved F or W. The D gene is left open where the match is weak. The listing skips clone size in some rows; elsewhere it reads once, few, many or a size class.

size: .; V: TRBV3-1/TRBV3-2; D: .; J: TRBJ1-6; DNA: TGTGCCAACCCCGACGGGTTACGGTCACCCCTCCACTTT; CDR3: CANPDGLRSPLHF
size: .; V: TRBV19; D: TRBD1; J: TRBJ1-1; DNA: TGTGCCAGTCGAAAAACAGGGGAGAACACTGAAGCTTTCTTT; CDR3: CASRKTGENTEAFF
size: once; V: TRBV24-1; D: TRBD2; J: TRBJ2-2; DNA: TGTGCCACCAGTGATCCGAACCCGGGACTAGCGGGAGTAAGCGGGGAGCTGTTTTTT; CDR3: CATSDPNPGLAGVSGELFF
size: .; V: TRBV28; D: TRBD1; J: TRBJ1-2; DNA: TGTGCCAGCAGTTCAGGACAGGGCGATTTTAACTATGGCTACACCTTC; CDR3: CASSSGQGDFNYGYTF
size: .; V: TRBV6-1; D: .; J: TRBJ1-1; DNA: TGTGCCAGCAGTGAAGGGGTGGGCGCGGGCACTGAAGCTTTCTTT; CDR3: CASSEGVGAGTEAFF
size: .; V: TRBV6-5; D: .; J: TRBJ1-4; DNA: TGTGCCAGCAGACAGGCTTCCGGTAATCTGTTTTTT; CDR3: CASRQASGNLFF
size: .; V: TRBV7-2; D: .; J: TRBJ2-5; DNA: TGTGCCAGCAGCTTCGGGGAAGGGGAGACCCAGTACTTC; CDR3: CASSFGEGETQYF
size: .; V: TRBV19; D: TRBD2; J: TRBJ2-1; DNA: TGTGCCAGTAGTATTAGGACTAGCGGGAGTTATGAGCAGTTCTTC; CDR3: CASSIRTSGSYEQFF
size: .; V: TRBV9; D: .; J: TRBJ2-2; DNA: TGTGCCAGCAGCCACACTTTTACGGGACTCGACACCGGGGAGCTGTTTTTT; CDR3: CASSHTFTGLDTGELFF
size: .; V: TRBV27; D: .; J: TRBJ1-2; DNA: TGTGTCACTCGCGGGGTATTATATGGCTACACCTTC; CDR3: CVTRGVLYGYTF
size: .; V: TRBV6-6; D: TRBD1; J: TRBJ1-2; DNA: TGTGCCAGCACATATCAGAGTGACAGGGCCTATGGCTACACCTTC; CDR3: CASTYQSDRAYGYTF
size: .; V: TRBV19; D: .; J: TRBJ1-5; DNA: TGTGCCAGTAGTCTCATGGGTACAGGACTAAATCAGCCCCAGCATTTT; CDR3: CASSLMGTGLNQPQHF
size: .; V: TRBV28; D: .; J: TRBJ2-7; DNA: TGTGCCAGCAGACCCTCGGCAGGGGCCTGGCTCGAGCAGTACTTC; CDR3: CASRPSAGAWLEQYF
size: .; V: TRBV5-1; D: TRBD1; J: TRBJ1-2; DNA: TGCGCCAGCAGTCCCGACAGGGGTGGCTATGGCTACACCTTC; CDR3: CASSPDRGGYGYTF
size: .; V: TRBV28; D: .; J: TRBJ1-1; DNA: TGTGCCAGCAGTTCCCATATTGCATCTATGGTCGCTGAAGCTTTCTTT; CDR3: CASSSHIASMVAEAFF
size: few; V: TRBV7-3; D: .; J: TRBJ1-1; DNA: TGTGCCAGCAGCTCGGGGGTGTTTGTAGAGGGCACTGAAGCTTTCTTT; CDR3: CASSSGVFVEGTEAFF
size: .; V: TRBV9; D: TRBD2; J: TRBJ2-1; DNA: TGTGCCAGCAGCGCAGACGGGACTAGCGGAAACAATGAGCAGTTCTTC; CDR3: CASSADGTSGNNEQFF
size: .; V: TRBV19; D: .; J: TRBJ2-1; DNA: TGTGCCAGTAGTAGACCCGTTGGTAGCTTCTATGAGCAGTTCTTC; CDR3: CASSRPVGSFYEQFF
size: .; V: TRBV10-3; D: .; J: TRBJ2-7; DNA: TGTGCCATCAGTGAGTCGGGGAGCTCCTACGAGCAGTACTTC; CDR3: CAISESGSSYEQYF
size: .; V: TRBV19; D: .; J: TRBJ1-1; DNA: TGTGCCAGTAGTACGGGGAGCGCTGAAGCTTTCTTT; CDR3: CASSTGSAEAFF
size: .; V: TRBV3-1/TRBV3-2; D: .; J: TRBJ1-1; DNA: TGTGCCAGCAGCCAAGGCCAGGGCACTGAAGCTTTCTTT; CDR3: CASSQGQGTEAFF
size: .; V: TRBV29-1; D: .; J: TRBJ1-5; DNA: TGCAGCGTTGAACCAGGCGGGGGTCAGCCCCAGCATTTT; CDR3: CSVEPGGGQPQHF
size: once; V: TRBV13; D: TRBD2; J: TRBJ2-1; DNA: TGTGCCAGCAGCTCTAATACGGGACTAGCTAATAATGAGCAGTTCTTC; CDR3: CASSSNTGLANNEQFF
size: .; V: TRBV19; D: TRBD2; J: TRBJ2-1; DNA: TGTGCCAGTAGTAAGGGACTAGCTGGTAATGAGCAGTTCTTC; CDR3: CASSKGLAGNEQFF